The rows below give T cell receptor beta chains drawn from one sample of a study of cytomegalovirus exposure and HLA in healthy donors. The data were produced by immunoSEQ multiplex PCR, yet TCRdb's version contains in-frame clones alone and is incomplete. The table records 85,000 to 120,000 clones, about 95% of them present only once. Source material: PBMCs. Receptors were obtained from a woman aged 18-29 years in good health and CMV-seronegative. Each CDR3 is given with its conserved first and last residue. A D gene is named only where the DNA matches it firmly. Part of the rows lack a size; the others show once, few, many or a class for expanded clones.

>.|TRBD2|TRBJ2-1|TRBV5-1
TGCGCCAGCAGCAGCTCCGGGACTAGCGGGGGGGCCGGCAATGAGCAGTTCTTC
CASSSSGTSGGAGNEQFF
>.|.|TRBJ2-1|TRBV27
TGTGCCAGCAGTTATGGGGGAGGAGATGAGCAGTTCTTC
CASSYGGGDEQFF
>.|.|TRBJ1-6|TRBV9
TGTGCCAGCAGCGTGATGGGACTGACCAATTCACCCCTCCACTTT
CASSVMGLTNSPLHF
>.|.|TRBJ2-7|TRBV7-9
TGTGCCAGCAGCTTCCTAGGGGGGGTGTACTACGAGCAGTACTTC
CASSFLGGVYYEQYF
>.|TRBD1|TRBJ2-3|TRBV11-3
TGTGCCAGCAGCCTCCCACAGGGGCCCACAGATACGCAGTATTTT
CASSLPQGPTDTQYF
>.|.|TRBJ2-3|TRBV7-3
TGTGCCAGCAGCTTCAGCAGGGCCACCACAGATACGCAGTATTTT
CASSFSRATTDTQYF
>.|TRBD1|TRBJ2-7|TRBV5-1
TGCGCCAGCAGCCCTGACAGGGGGGCGGACGAGCAGTACTTC
CASSPDRGADEQYF
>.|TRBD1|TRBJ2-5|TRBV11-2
TGTGCCAGCAGCTTAGTTCTGGGGACAGGGCAAGAGACCCAGTACTTC
CASSLVLGTGQETQYF
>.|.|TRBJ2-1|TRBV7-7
TGTGCTAGCAGCTTGAAAAGCGGGCCATACAATGAGCAGTTCTTC
CASSLKSGPYNEQFF
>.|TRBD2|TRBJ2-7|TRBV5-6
TGTGCCAGCACCCCCGGGGCGGGAGGGAGCTACGAGCAGTACTTC
CASTPGAGGSYEQYF
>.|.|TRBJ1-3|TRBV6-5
TGTGCCAGCAGTTACTCTAAGCGGCTCCCTGGAAACACCATATATTTT
CASSYSKRLPGNTIYF
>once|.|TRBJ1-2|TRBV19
TGTGCCAGTAGTATCGCTTCGGTCACTAACTATGGCTACACCTTC
CASSIASVTNYGYTF
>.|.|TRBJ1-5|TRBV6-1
TGTGCCAGCATCTCCGGACAGCTCAATCAGCCCCAGCATTTT
CASISGQLNQPQHF
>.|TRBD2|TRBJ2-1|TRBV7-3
TGTGCCAGCAGCCCCACCGTAGCGGGGAGCTCCTACAATGAGCAGTTCTTC
CASSPTVAGSSYNEQFF
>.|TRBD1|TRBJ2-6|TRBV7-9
TGTGCCAGCAGCTTGTTAGGGACAGTAGGGGCCAACGTCCTGACTTTC
CASSLLGTVGANVLTF
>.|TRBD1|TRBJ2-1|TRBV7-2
TGTGCCAGCAGCACAAGGGACAGTCACAATGAGCAGTTCTTC
CASSTRDSHNEQFF
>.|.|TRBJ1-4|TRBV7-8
TGTGCCAGCAGCTTAGATACAGGGTTTGAAAAACTGTTTTTT
CASSLDTGFEKLFF
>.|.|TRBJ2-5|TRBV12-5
TGTGCTAGTGGTTTGGTAGGAGATTATCGTTTCGAGACCCAGTACTTC
CASGLVGDYRFETQYF
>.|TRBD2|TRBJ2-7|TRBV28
TGTGCCAGCAGTTTTAGAGTAGCGGGAGGTCCCTCCTACGAGCAGTACTTC
CASSFRVAGGPSYEQYF
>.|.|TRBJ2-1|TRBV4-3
TGCGCCAGCAGCCAAGTTATTAACAGGGCGTGGAATGAGCAGTTCTTC
CASSQVINRAWNEQFF
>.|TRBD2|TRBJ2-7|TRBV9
TGTGCCAGCAGCGCCGGGACTAGCGCCAACGAGCAGTACTTC
CASSAGTSANEQYF
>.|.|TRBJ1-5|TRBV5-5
TGTGCCAGCAGCTTGGCCTGGGCGGGGGGCGCGATAGTAGGTCAGCCCCAGCATTTT
CASSLAWAGGAIVGQPQHF
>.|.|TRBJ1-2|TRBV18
TGTGCCAGCTCACCCTACAGGGATATTAACTATGGCTACACCTTC
CASSPYRDINYGYTF